Shown below are 27 T cell receptor beta chains from a single sample sequenced in a study of PD-1 blockade in classical Hodgkin lymphoma (dated by TCRdb to about 2020). To prepare the library, the immunoSEQ multiplex PCR assay was applied. Here the immuneACCESS table is served through TCRdb, limited to in-frame sequences with V and J called. Missing clones are a known gap in these copies; in checked studies unresolved V genes cover under half, and the rest lacks a known reason. This sample lists some 50,000 clones; about 75% were detected once. The leading ten clones occupy roughly 12% of the sample. The sample's time point label, decoded: cycle 4 day 1 (C4D1), after more than 5 weeks of nivolumab. Relapse after autologous stem cell transplantation had occurred in all trial patients, and cohorts A, B and C were distinguished by prior brentuximab vedotin exposure. Sequencing was performed on peripheral blood mononuclear cells (PBMCs), taken before the fourth cycle of nivolumab. These receptors were taken from a human donor with classical Hodgkin lymphoma.

This chain links TRBV28 with TRBJ1-2; possible D gene TRBD1, 5 bases. Germline V lookup: CDR1 MDHEN, CDR2 SYDVKM. The CDR3 loop spans 13 amino acids. The V gene lost 5 bases and the J gene lost 4 bases, with 11 bases spanning the gap. DNA of the CDR3: TGTGCCAGCAGTCCCGGGGCCCTCTATGGCTACACCTTC. Translation gives CASSPGALYGYTF.

This chain uses TRBV5-1 with TRBJ2-1; weak D call: TRBD1 (5 bases). The CDR3 totals 13 residues. Germline V gene sequence: CDR1 SGHRS, CDR2 YFSETQ. V was pared by 1 base and J by 3 bases, with 5 bases between. The CDR3, as DNA: TGCGCCAGCAGCTTGCAGGGCTACAATGAGCAGTTCTTC. This codes for CASSLQGYNEQFF.

CDR3 loop: CASSNSYSYNEQFF. The CDR3 DNA is TGTGCCAGCTCGAATTCTTACTCCTACAATGAGCAGTTCTTC. The chain has TRBV6-6 and TRBJ2-1; D remains ambiguous. CDR3 length equals 14 residues. Trimming removed 8 bases at V and 0 bases at J, with 11 bases between. Germline lookup yields CDR1 MNHNY and CDR2 SVGAGI (reference sequence).

V and J are TRBV28 and TRBJ2-7, with TRBD1 matching over 7 bases. The trim removed 7 bases at V and 6 bases at J, leaving 9 bases unmatched. The CDR3 has 13 amino acids. Germline CDR1 MDHEN, CDR2 SYDVKM. The CDR3 DNA reads TGTGCCAGCACCATCAGACAGGGTGGCGAGCAGTACTTC. As protein: CASTIRQGGEQYF. Drawing the rest from reference TRBV28 and TRBJ2-7, the complete variable domain is DVKVTQSSRYLVKRTGEKVFLECVQDMDHENMFWYRQDPGLGLRLIYFSYDVKMKEKGDIPEGYSVSREKKERFSLILESASTNQTSMYLCASTIRQGGEQYFGPGTRLTVT.

The chain has TRBV15 and TRBJ2-1; the D gene is possibly TRBD1 (6 bases). This CDR3 comprises 15 residues. CDR1 and CDR2 (germline): LNHNV, YYDKDF (reference sequence). The V end lost 3 bases, the J end lost 5 bases, and 14 bases lay between the germline ends. DNA of the CDR3: TGTGCCACCAGCAGGCCAGGGGAAGGTGACAATGAGCAGTTCTTC. It is translated as CATSRPGEGDNEQFF.

The chain recombines TRBV19 with TRBJ2-5; 7 bases are a match to TRBD1. V gave up 8 bases and J gave up 3 bases; unmatched junction bases: 9. Germline V gives CDR1 LNHDA, CDR2 SQIVND (reference sequence). The CDR3 is 14 amino acids. This chain's CDR3 is CASGDPGTEETQYF. The CDR3 DNA reads TGTGCCAGTGGGGACCCCGGGACAGAAGAGACCCAGTACTTC.

V usage is TRBV4-1 and J usage is TRBJ2-7; 7 positions agree with TRBD2. This CDR3 has 15 residues. Germline V gives CDR1 MGHRA, CDR2 YSYEKL. Losses at the gene ends were 4 bases for V and 0 bases for J; bases not matched to a gene: 6. The CDR3 region is CASSPQAGLSYEQYF. DNA of the CDR3: TGCGCCAGCAGCCCTCAAGCGGGACTCTCCTACGAGCAGTACTTC.

The chain is built from TRBV7-3 and TRBJ2-2; TRBD2 aligns across 7 bases. The trim removed 4 bases at V and 4 bases at J, leaving 6 bases unmatched. CDR3 length: 15 residues. Per germline, CDR1 SGHTA and CDR2 FQGTGA. CDR3 in amino acids: CASSSTGTITGELFF. CDR3 sequence (DNA): TGTGCCAGCAGCTCTACCGGGACTATCACCGGGGAGCTGTTTTTT.

This chain connects TRBV5-1 to TRBJ2-7, with D possibly matching TRBD1 (7 bases). Germline CDR1 is SGHRS and CDR2 is YFSETQ. V gave up 3 bases and J gave up 2 bases, with 15 bases separating them. The CDR3 contains 15 residues. The CDR3 DNA reads as TGCGCCAGCAGCTGGGGATCAGGGGGGACCTACGAGCAGTACTTC. Protein product: CASSWGSGGTYEQYF.

V and J are TRBV28 and TRBJ1-3; perhaps TRBD1 as D (5 bases). The CDR3 length is 16 residues. V was clipped by 1 base and J by 0 bases, with 10 bases between them. Germline CDR1 and CDR2: MDHEN and SYDVKM. The CDR3: CASSLLRGASGNTIYF. The DNA of the CDR3 is TGTGCCAGCAGTTTATTGCGGGGCGCCTCTGGAAACACCATATATTTT.

The rearrangement uses TRBV5-6 and TRBJ1-2; TRBD1 might be the D (6 bases). CDR3 length equals 14 residues. Germline lookup yields CDR1 SGHDT and CDR2 YYEEEE. Trimming took off 7 bases at V and 4 bases at J, with 17 bases between the two ends. The CDR3 sequence: CASCLGGGSYGYTF. In nucleotides, the CDR3 is TGTGCCAGCTGTCTGGGGGGCGGGTCCTATGGCTACACCTTC.

This chain connects TRBV7-9 to TRBJ2-5; D possibly corresponds to TRBD1 (6 bases). Looked up from germline, CDR1 is SEHNR and CDR2 is FQNEAQ (reference sequence). Trimming took 0 bases from V and 7 from J, leaving 12 bases between them. This CDR3 region has 14 residues. This CDR3 is CASSLAGTLGTQYF. CDR3 nucleotides: TGTGCCAGCAGCTTAGCCGGGACATTGGGGACCCAGTACTTC. Looking up the rest from reference TRBV7-9 and TRBJ2-5 gives the full variable domain: DTGVSQNPRHKITKRGQNVTFRCDPISEHNRLYWYRQTLGQGPEFLTYFQNEAQLEKSRLLSDRFSAERPKGSFSTLEIQRTEQGDSAMYLCASSLAGTLGTQYFGPGTRLLVL.

The chain links TRBV11-3 to TRBJ1-1; 8 bases fit TRBD1. This CDR3 spans 13 amino acids. Germline V gene lookup returns CDR1 SGHNT and CDR2 YENEEA. V shed 3 bases, J shed 6 bases, and the junction held 3 bases outside the gene matches. Written as DNA, the CDR3 is TGTGCCAGCAGCTTGGACAGGGTACCTGAAGCTTTCTTT. Amino acid sequence: CASSLDRVPEAFF.

This chain uses TRBV12-5 with TRBJ2-2; 8 nucleotides align to TRBD2. Unmatched junction bases numbered 17, after V lost 5 bases and J lost 3 bases. The CDR3 runs 19 residues. Germline loops: CDR1 LGHNT, CDR2 FRNRAP. The CDR3 sequence: CASGIRFRGLGTYTGELFF. Here the CDR3 DNA reads TGTGCTAGTGGTATCCGCTTCCGGGGACTAGGGACCTACACCGGGGAGCTGTTTTTT.

V is TRBV13 and J is TRBJ2-1, with 7 nucleotides matching TRBD2. The junction had 3 bases not matched to a gene; V was cut back by 1 base and J by 0 bases. This CDR3 has 16 residues. Germline V lookup: CDR1 PRHDT, CDR2 FYEKMQ (reference sequence). CDR3 loop: CASSLVGGSSYNEQFF. The CDR3 region has the DNA TGTGCCAGCAGCTTAGTTGGCGGGAGCTCCTACAATGAGCAGTTCTTC.

This clone was detected once. This chain connects TRBV7-3 to TRBJ2-1, with TRBD2 matching over 12 bases. The germline CDR1 and CDR2 sequences are SGHTA and FQGTGA. V lost 1 base and J lost 6; bases outside the gene matches: 10. The CDR3 has 18 amino acids. CDR3 sequence (DNA): TGTGCCAGCAGCTTAATCGGGCTAGCGGGAGGGGATGGCAATGAGCAGTTCTTC. Translation gives CASSLIGLAGGDGNEQFF.

The rearrangement links TRBV6-6 to TRBJ2-7, with D unresolved. V was trimmed by 5 bases and J by 0 bases, leaving 11 bases between them. Germline V gene data show CDR1 as MNHNY and CDR2 as SVGAGI (reference sequence). The CDR3 runs 14 residues. CDR3 residues: CASSTTMSSYEQYF. The CDR3 coding sequence is TGTGCCAGCAGTACGACGATGAGCTCCTACGAGCAGTACTTC.

V usage is TRBV21-1 and J usage is TRBJ2-7; the DNA was not compared with TRBD1, the D call given in the table. TRBV21-1 is an annotated pseudogene. The CDR3 covers 15 residues. Here the CDR3 reads CASSKDHATGGYKPF. In DNA, the CDR3 is TGTGCCAGCAGCAAAGACCATGCGACAGGGGGTTATAAGCCTTTC.

The chain employs TRBV6-5 and TRBJ2-1; no definite D call. There are 15 residues in the CDR3. Germline values: CDR1 MNHEY, CDR2 SVGAGI. Trimming stripped 6 bases from V and 1 base from J, with 13 bases between. In DNA, the CDR3 is TGTGCCAGCAGCCTTAATGGGCCATCCTACAATGAGCAGTTCTTC. Protein sequence: CASSLNGPSYNEQFF.

The J gene is TRBJ2-2, the V gene TRBV4-2, with D possibly matching TRBD1 (5 bases). The CDR3 sequence is 15 residues long. Trimming pared 3 bases from V and 5 bases from J, leaving 13 bases between. Germline values: CDR1 LGHNA, CDR2 YNFKEQ. CDR3 protein: CASSHGDSPTGELFF. The CDR3 nucleotides read TGTGCCAGCAGCCATGGAGACAGTCCTACCGGGGAGCTGTTTTTT.

This chain connects TRBV7-9 to TRBJ1-4; D may be TRBD1 (5 bases). Germline assignment: CDR1 SEHNR and CDR2 FQNEAQ (reference sequence). The V gene lost 5 bases and the J gene lost 6 bases, with 16 bases spanning the gap. CDR3 length equals 15 residues. The CDR3 DNA is TGTGCCAGCAGCCGACTCAGGGACGGTGATGAAAAACTGTTTTTT. This translates into CASSRLRDGDEKLFF.

V usage is TRBV7-6 and J usage is TRBJ2-2, with 11 bases matching TRBD1. The CDR3 loop spans 15 amino acids. Trimming removed 6 bases from V and 8 bases from J; junction bases left unmatched: 8. Germline lookup yields CDR1 SGHVS and CDR2 FNYEAQ. CDR3 amino acids: CASSSPDRGHGELFF. CDR3 nucleotides: TGTGCCAGCAGTTCCCCGGACAGGGGGCATGGGGAGCTGTTTTTT. The full variable domain, rest sourced from reference TRBV7-6 and TRBJ2-2, is GAGVSQSPRYKVTKRGQDVALRCDPISGHVSLYWYRQALGQGPEFLTYFNYEAQQDKSGLPNDRFSAERPEGSISTLTIQRTEQRDSAMYRCASSSPDRGHGELFFGEGSRLTVL.

The chain couples TRBV28 to TRBJ2-1, with 10 bases lining up with TRBD2. The V gene's germline CDR1 is MDHEN and CDR2 SYDVKM. The CDR3 contains 12 residues. V shed 4 bases and J 13 bases; nucleotides not matched to a gene: 4. The CDR3 region is CASSSLAGGQFF. The CDR3 DNA is TGTGCCAGCAGTTCCTTAGCGGGAGGTCAGTTCTTC.

The rearrangement links TRBV2 to TRBJ2-7; 7 positions agree with TRBD1. The CDR3 has 14 amino acids. Per the germline V gene, CDR1 is SNHLY and CDR2 is FYNNEI. V shed 4 bases, J shed 3 bases, and the junction held 6 bases outside the gene matches. CDR3: CASSARQGFYEQYF. Here the CDR3 DNA reads TGTGCCAGCAGTGCCCGACAGGGCTTCTACGAGCAGTACTTC.

The V gene is TRBV11-3, the J gene TRBJ1-1, with D possibly matching TRBD1 (5 bases). The length of the CDR3 is 14 residues. The germline V gene has CDR1 SGHNT and CDR2 YENEEA. V was pared by 7 bases and J by 4 bases, with 16 bases between. The CDR3 DNA reads as TGTGCCAGCAACCCACTCCGTGGGGGCACTGAAGCTTTCTTT. This codes for CASNPLRGGTEAFF.

The rearrangement links TRBV6-4 to TRBJ2-1; the match to TRBD2 covers 11 bases. The ends lost 4 bases at V and 10 bases at J; junction bases unmatched: 3. The CDR3 has 13 amino acids. The germline CDR1 and CDR2 sequences are MRHNA and SNTAGT. The CDR3 reads CASSVLAGGEQFF. The CDR3 region has the DNA TGTGCCAGCAGTGTTCTAGCGGGAGGCGAGCAGTTCTTC.

This chain connects TRBV7-9 to TRBJ2-7; D is ambiguous. Germline V gives CDR1 SEHNR, CDR2 FQNEAQ (reference sequence). The CDR3 runs to 15 residues. The V and J ends lost 0 bases and 3 bases respectively, with 12 bases between them. Here the CDR3 DNA reads TGTGCCAGCAGCTTAGCAAAAGGTTGGGGCTACGAGCAGTACTTC. Encoded protein: CASSLAKGWGYEQYF.